This TCR beta chain was retrieved from a study of blood T cells in healthy people across ages. Through a sample-barcoded 5' primer and a J-beta primer mix, a second PCR was run for about 6 to 11 cycles. Via MiXCR, TCRdb re-called the 5' RACE reads, giving one row per CDR3 protein. The data show about 620,000 distinct CDR3 sequences, roughly 20% seen once. The CDR3 contains 15 residues. V lost 2 bases to trimming and J lost 1 base; unmatched junction nucleotides: 4. CDR1 and CDR2 from the germline V gene are SGHTA and FQGNSA. A few counts support this clonotype. The clonotype originates from a man between 65 and 85 years old in good health. V and J are TRBV7-2 and TRBJ2-5, with TRBD1 matching over 7 bases. The sample taken for sequencing was blood. The CDR3 loop reads CASSLTRQGQETQYF. In nucleotides, the CDR3 is TGTGCCAGCAGCTTAACCCGACAGGGCCAAGAGACCCAGTACTTC.